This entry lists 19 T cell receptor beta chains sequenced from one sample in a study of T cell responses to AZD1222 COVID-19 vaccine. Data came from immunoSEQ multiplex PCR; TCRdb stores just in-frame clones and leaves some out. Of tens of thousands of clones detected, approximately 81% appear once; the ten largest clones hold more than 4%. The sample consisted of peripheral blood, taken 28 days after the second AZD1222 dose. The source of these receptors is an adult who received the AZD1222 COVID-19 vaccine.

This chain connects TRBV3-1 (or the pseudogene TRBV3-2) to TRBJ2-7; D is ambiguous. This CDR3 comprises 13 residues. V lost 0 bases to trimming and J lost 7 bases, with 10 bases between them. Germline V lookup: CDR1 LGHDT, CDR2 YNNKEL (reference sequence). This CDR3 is CASSQDHRREQYF. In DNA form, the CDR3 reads TGTGCCAGCAGCCAAGATCATAGAAGGGAGCAGTACTTC.

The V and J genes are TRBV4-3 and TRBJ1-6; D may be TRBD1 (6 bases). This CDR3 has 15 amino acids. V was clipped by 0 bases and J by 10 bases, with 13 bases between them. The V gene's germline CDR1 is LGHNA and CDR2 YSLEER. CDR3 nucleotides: TGCGCCAGCAGCCAAGATCCCAGGGGAGGGTCACCCCTCCACTTT. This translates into CASSQDPRGGSPLHF.

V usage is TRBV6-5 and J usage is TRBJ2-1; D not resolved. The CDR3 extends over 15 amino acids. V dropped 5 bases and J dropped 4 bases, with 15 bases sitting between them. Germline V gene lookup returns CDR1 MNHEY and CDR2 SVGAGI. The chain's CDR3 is CASSTQDPVYNEQFF. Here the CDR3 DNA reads TGTGCCAGCAGTACTCAGGACCCTGTTTACAATGAGCAGTTCTTC.

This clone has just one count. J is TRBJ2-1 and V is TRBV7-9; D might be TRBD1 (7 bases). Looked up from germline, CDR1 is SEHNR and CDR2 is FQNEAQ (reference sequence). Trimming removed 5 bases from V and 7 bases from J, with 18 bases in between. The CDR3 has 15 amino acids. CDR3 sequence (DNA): TGTGCCAGCAGCCGAGGACAGGCGGAGGGGAATGAGCAGTTCTTC. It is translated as CASSRGQAEGNEQFF.

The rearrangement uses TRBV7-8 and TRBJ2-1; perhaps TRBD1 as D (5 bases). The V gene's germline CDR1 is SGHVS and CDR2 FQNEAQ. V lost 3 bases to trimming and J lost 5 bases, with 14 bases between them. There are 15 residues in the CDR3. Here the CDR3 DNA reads TGTGCCAGCAGCTTCTATTTGGACAAGGACAATGAGCAGTTCTTC. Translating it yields CASSFYLDKDNEQFF. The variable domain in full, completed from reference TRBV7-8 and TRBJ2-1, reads GAGVSQSPRYKVAKRGQDVALRCDPISGHVSLFWYQQALGQGPEFLTYFQNEAQLDKSGLPSDRFFAERPEGSVSTLKIQRTQQEDSAVYLCASSFYLDKDNEQFFGPGTRLTVL.

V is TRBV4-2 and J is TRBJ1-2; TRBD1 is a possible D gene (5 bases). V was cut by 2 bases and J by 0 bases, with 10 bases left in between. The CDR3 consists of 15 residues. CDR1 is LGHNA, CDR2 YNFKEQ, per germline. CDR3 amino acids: CASSQTGQTNYGYTF. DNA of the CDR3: TGTGCCAGCAGCCAAACAGGCCAAACTAACTATGGCTACACCTTC.

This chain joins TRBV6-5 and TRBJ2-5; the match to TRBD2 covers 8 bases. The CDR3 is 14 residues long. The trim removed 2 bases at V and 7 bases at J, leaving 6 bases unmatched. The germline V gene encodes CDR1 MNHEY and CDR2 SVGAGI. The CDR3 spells CASSYGQSGGTQYF. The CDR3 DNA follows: TGTGCCAGCAGTTACGGGCAGAGCGGGGGGACCCAGTACTTC.

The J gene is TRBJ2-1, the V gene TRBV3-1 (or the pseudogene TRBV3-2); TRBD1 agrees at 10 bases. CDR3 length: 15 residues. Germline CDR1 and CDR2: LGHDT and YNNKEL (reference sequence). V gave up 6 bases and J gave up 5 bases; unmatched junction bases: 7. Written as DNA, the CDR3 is TGTGCCAGCAGACCCAGGGACAGGGGTGACAATGAGCAGTTCTTC. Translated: CASRPRDRGDNEQFF.

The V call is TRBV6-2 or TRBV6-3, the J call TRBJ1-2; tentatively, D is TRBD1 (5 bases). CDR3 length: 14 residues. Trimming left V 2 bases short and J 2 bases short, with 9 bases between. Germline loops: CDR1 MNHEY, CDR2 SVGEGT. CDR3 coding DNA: TGTGCCAGCAGTTACAGGGGTGACAACTATGGCTACACCTTC. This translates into CASSYRGDNYGYTF.

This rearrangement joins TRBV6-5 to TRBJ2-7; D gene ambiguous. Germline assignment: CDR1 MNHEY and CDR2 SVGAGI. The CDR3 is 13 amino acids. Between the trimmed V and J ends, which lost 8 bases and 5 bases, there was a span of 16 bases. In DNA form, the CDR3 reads TGTGCCAGCCTTAGATGGGGTGGGGACGAGCAGTACTTC. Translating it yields CASLRWGGDEQYF.

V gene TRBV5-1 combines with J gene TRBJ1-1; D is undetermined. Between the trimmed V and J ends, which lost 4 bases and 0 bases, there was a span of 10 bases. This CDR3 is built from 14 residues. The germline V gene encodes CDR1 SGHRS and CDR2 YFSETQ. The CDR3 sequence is CASSLTYLNTEAFF. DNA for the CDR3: TGCGCCAGCAGCCTCACCTATTTGAACACTGAAGCTTTCTTT.

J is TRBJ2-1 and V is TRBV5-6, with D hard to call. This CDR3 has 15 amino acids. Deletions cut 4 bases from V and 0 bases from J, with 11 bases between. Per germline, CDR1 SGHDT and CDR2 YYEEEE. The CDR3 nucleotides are TGTGCCAGCAGCCTTCCGACCAACTCCTACAATGAGCAGTTCTTC. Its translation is CASSLPTNSYNEQFF.

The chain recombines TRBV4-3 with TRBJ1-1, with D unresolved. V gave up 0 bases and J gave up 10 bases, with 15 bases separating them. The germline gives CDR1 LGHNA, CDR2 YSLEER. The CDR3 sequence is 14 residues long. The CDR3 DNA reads TGCGCCAGCAGCCAAGATGGCAGGTCAGGTGGAGCTTTCTTT. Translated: CASSQDGRSGGAFF.

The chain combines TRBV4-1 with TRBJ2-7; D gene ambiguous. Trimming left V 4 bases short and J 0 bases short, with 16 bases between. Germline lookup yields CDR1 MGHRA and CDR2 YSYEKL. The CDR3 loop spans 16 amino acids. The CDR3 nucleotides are TGCGCCAGCAGCCCAAACAGTTTCCTGAGCTCCTACGAGCAGTACTTC. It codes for CASSPNSFLSSYEQYF.

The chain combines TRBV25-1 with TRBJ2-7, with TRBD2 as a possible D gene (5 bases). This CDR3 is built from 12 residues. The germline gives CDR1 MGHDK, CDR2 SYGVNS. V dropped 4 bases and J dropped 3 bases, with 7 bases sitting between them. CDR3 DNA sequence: TGTGCCAGCAGTGCGGGGTTCTACGAGCAGTACTTC. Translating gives CASSAGFYEQYF.

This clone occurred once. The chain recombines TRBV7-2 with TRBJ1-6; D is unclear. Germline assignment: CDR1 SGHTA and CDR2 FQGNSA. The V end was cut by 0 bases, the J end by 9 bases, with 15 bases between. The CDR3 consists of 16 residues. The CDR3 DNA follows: TGTGCCAGCAGCTTAGCGGGAAACGATTTCCGTTCACCCCTCCACTTT. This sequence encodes CASSLAGNDFRSPLHF.

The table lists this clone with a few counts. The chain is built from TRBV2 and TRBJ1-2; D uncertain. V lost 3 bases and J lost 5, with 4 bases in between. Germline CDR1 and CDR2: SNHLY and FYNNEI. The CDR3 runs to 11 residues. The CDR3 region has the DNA TGTGCCAGCAGTGATCTTTATGGCTACACCTTC. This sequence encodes CASSDLYGYTF.

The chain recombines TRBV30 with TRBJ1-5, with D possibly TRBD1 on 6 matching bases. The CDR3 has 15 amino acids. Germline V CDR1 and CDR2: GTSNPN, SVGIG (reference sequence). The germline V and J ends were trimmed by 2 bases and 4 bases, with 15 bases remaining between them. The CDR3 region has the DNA TGTGCCTGGAGTTCCCCTTACAGGGTTAATCAGCCCCAGCATTTT. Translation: CAWSSPYRVNQPQHF.

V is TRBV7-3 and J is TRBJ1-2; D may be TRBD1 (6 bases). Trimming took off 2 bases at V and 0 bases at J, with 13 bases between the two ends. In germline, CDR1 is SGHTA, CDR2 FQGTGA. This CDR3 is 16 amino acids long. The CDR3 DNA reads TGTGCCAGCAGCTTATATTTTCCAGGGGCTAACTATGGCTACACCTTC. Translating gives CASSLYFPGANYGYTF.